The sequence of this T cell receptor beta chain was determined in a study of control samples from healthy donors and cancer patients (TCRdb year 2020). The library was obtained by the immunoSEQ multiplex PCR assay. Here the immuneACCESS table is served through TCRdb, limited to in-frame sequences with V and J called. Missing clones are a known gap in these copies; in checked studies unresolved V genes cover under half, and the rest lacks a known reason. The sample contains around 130,000 clones, 75% to 95% of them found a single time. Clones ranked in the top ten supply approximately 2.7% of the sample. Unmatched junction bases come to 7, with V trimmed by 2 bases and J by 6 bases. The CDR1 and CDR2 encoded by the germline V gene are MNHNS and SASEGT. Its CDR3 holds 16 amino acids, cysteine through phenylalanine. Only the CDR3 portion is preserved as DNA: 48 bases, with reading frame beginning at the first base.

A word on this clone: This receptor's antigen is unknown. The record has no base qualities; no much larger clone is one base away.

The sequenced sample consisted of blood. The receptor's source is a man between 18 and 29 years old in good health. The sequence joins TRBV6-1 to TRBJ2-4; TRBD1 agrees with 10 junctional bases. The nucleotides are TGTGCCAGCAGTGAAAGACAGGGGGCATCAGGAAACATTCAGTACTTC. Translation gives CASSERQGASGNIQYF.